This T cell receptor beta chain was profiled in a study of metastatic and nonmetastatic thyroid tumors. Study information: Comparison of repertoires was carried out across blood and tumor or nodule tissue from malignant and benign thyroid patients. Study-wide findings and caveats: Reportedly, malignant thyroid tumors had significantly higher TCR beta diversity than benign nodules, in blood and tumor.

Authors' analysis steps: The study took CDR3 differences across clinicopathological groups and made a distant-metastasis classifier for papillary thyroid cancer from them. TCRdb used MiXCR to call clones anew from the PCR reads. The V and J calls were determined by TCRdb, not by the authors. The sample carries about 16,000 clones, roughly a quarter recorded once. A note on this clone: What it binds is unknown.

Each patient went into thyroid surgery without having received any treatment. This CDR3 contains 12 residues. Looked up from germline, CDR1 is SEHNR and CDR2 is FQNEAQ (reference sequence). Germline trimming cut 4 bases from V and 7 bases from J; bases unmatched to any gene: 4. Sequenced sample: adjacent normal tissue. The TCR sequence derives from a female donor with papillary thyroid cancer or a benign thyroid nodule (not recorded which). Some clones in this sample may be carry-over from other donors' samples. The chain carries TRBV7-9 and TRBJ2-7, with 7 bases aligning to TRBD2. The CDR3 loop is CASSWEGGEQYF. The CDR3 bases are TGTGCCAGCAGCTGGGAGGGTGGTGAGCAGTACTTC.